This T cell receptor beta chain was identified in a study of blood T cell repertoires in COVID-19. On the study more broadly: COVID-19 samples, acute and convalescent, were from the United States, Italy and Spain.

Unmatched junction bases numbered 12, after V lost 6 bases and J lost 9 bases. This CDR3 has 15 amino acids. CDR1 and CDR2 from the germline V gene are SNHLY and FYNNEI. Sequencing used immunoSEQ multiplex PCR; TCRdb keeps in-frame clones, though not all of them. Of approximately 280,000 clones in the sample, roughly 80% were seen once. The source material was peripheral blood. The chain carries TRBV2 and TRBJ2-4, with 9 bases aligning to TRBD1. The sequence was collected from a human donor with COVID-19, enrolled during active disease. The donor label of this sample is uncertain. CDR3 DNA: TGTGCCAGCAGGAGGAATTGGGACAGGGCAACCATTCAGTACTTC. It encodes CASRRNWDRATIQYF.